This T cell receptor (beta chain) stems from a study of OX40 agonist ivuxolimab in advanced cancers. Study overall: Patients with prior anti-PD-1, anti-PD-L1 or anti-CTLA-4 therapy were eligible; 40% to 45% had some.

Germline V gives CDR1 SGDLS, CDR2 YYNGEE. The V gene end was trimmed by 3 bases and the J gene end by 0 bases; junction bases not matched to a gene: 7. The CDR3 extends over 17 amino acids. About this clone: No antigen is known for it.

Sequencing used immunoSEQ multiplex PCR; TCRdb keeps in-frame clones, though not all of them. The repertoire holds about 79,000 clones, with around 85% as singletons. Study-wide findings and caveats: More expanded clones were found, on average, in CD8+ than in CD4+ T cells. Partial responders receiving 0.1-3.0 mg/kg showed among the lowest clonal expansion.

The material was CD4+ or CD8+ T cells sorted from blood, obtained in a trial of the OX40 agonist ivuxolimab. The source is an adult with an advanced solid tumor such as melanoma, head and neck, liver or kidney cancer. The chain carries TRBV9 and TRBJ2-3; 10 bases line up with TRBD2. CDR3 residues: CASSAASGGTSTDTQYF. The CDR3 DNA reads as TGTGCCAGCAGCGCCGCTAGCGGGGGTACTAGCACAGATACGCAGTATTTT.